The 2 T cell receptor beta chains below all came from one sample that was sequenced in a study of CD8 T cells in ankylosing spondylitis. Each CDR3 protein gets one entry after TCRdb re-called the 5' RACE reads with MiXCR. The table records approximately 400,000 distinct CDR3 sequences, roughly a sixth of them present only once. Findings of the study overall: One TCR beta motif, made up of under ten highly homologous variants, appeared characteristic of ankylosing spondylitis blood.

These receptors have no known antigen. What was sequenced was blood, either unsorted or a sorted T cell fraction (not recorded which). The source is a male donor with ankylosing spondylitis.

This clonotype was seen more than once but under ten times. The chain recombines TRBV20-1 with TRBJ2-3, with D perhaps TRBD2 (5 bases). The CDR3 consists of 11 residues. V was shortened by 5 bases and J by 8 bases, with 11 bases between the two germline ends. From germline, CDR1 is DFQATT and CDR2 SNEGSKA (reference sequence). CDR3 protein: CSALDLRTQYF. CDR3 bases: TGCAGTGCTCTGGACTTGCGTACGCAGTATTTT.

The chain has TRBV6-1 and TRBJ2-7; 9 bases fit TRBD2. Germline V gives CDR1 MNHNS, CDR2 SASEGT. This CDR3 has 15 amino acids. V trimming: 10 bases; J trimming: 1 base; junction bases outside the gene matches: 11. This CDR3 is CATQPVAGASYEQYF. The CDR3 nucleotides are TGTGCCACCCAACCGGTAGCGGGAGCTTCCTACGAGCAGTACTTC.